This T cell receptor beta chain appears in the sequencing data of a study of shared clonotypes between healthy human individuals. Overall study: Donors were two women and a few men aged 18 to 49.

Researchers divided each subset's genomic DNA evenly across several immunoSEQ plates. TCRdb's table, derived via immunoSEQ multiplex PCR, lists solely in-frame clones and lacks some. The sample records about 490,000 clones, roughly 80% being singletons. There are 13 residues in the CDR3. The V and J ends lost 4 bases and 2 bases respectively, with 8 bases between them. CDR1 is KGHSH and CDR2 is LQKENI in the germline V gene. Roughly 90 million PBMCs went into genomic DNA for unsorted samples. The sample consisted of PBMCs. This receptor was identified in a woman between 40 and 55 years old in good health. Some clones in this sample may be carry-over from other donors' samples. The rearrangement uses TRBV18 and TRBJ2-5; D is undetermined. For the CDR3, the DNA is TGTGCCAGCTCACTCTCCCAGCAAGAGACCCAGTACTTC. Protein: CASSLSQQETQYF.